This T cell receptor (beta chain) comes out of a study of CD8 T cells in Susac syndrome (dated by TCRdb to about 2019). Regarding the research as a whole: Of the Susac syndrome patients who were sequenced, over five had clinically active disease and fewer than ten were in clinical remission. At the time of blood withdrawal, Susac syndrome patients were either therapy-naive, taking corticosteroids (with some also receiving IVIg), or on IVIg alone. Whether CD8+ T cell activation and differentiation in Susac syndrome was antigen driven was tested using repertoire sequencing. CD8+ T cell repertoire clonality was compared between fewer than 13 healthy donors, approximately 14 Susac syndrome patients and roughly 15 multiple sclerosis patients.

What the work shows at the level of the full study, not this receptor alone: Clonal expansion was seen in Susac syndrome CD8+ repertoires, peaking in CD8+ TEMRA cells and being greater in clinically active patients than in remitting ones. Looking at Susac-specific public clones, the researchers identified about 15 in the total CD8+ repertoire and roughly 5 in the CD8+ TEMRA repertoire. The study acknowledged that relatively few individuals were included in the TCR sequencing and HLA analysis.

RNA was extracted with the RNeasy kit and roughly 0.45 to 1 ug was reverse transcribed using random hexamers. The immunoSEQ multiplex PCR assay, which covers 54 Vbeta and 13 Jbeta segments, was used to amplify TCR beta CDR3 regions. PCR amplification bias was corrected by using a synthetic template baseline for primer optimization and computational correction. As for how the authors treated the data: Reads were assigned to V, D and J genes according to IMGT and analyzed in immunoSEQ Analyzer, with only productive sequences retained. To calculate clonality, Shannon entropy was normalized by log2 of the number of productive unique sequences and then subtracted from one. For each patient and control, public and private clones were evaluated among the 100 most prevalent clones. Clones were defined as Susac-specific when absent from the healthy and MS cohorts, from fewer than 1,200 published viral clones and from other ImmuneACCESS disease sequences. TCRdb itself trimmed the public reads at Q25 with fastp, ran MiXCR and retained productive beta chains. Identical CDR3 protein sequences are pooled into one entry, listed with their most common genes and DNA. The V and J calls here are based on TCRdb, not the publication. Recorded for this sample are around 170,000 distinct CDR3 sequences; 95% of them occurred a single time. Of the sample, approximately 0.16% is held by the ten largest clones.

CDR1 and CDR2 are read off the germline V gene (reference sequence) as LGHDT and YNNKEL. The germline ends are 9 bases apart after V is trimmed by 0 bases and J by 0 bases. Counted from cysteine to phenylalanine, this CDR3 has 16 amino acids. CDR3 DNA only is kept here, 48 bases in frame from base 1. Peripheral blood CD8+ and CD4+ T cells from healthy donors, Susac syndrome patients and multiple sclerosis patients were profiled using high-throughput TCR beta sequencing. The Susac syndrome patients fulfilled recently defined diagnostic criteria for either definite or probable disease. Bulk CD8+ and CD4+ T cells were purified by magnetic negative isolation, while CD8+ TEMRA cells were enriched using FACS. Blood was collected in EDTA tubes and processed within 24 hours, with PBMCs isolated through density gradient centrifugation. PBMCs destined for TCR sequencing were cryopreserved in liquid nitrogen and later thawed in a 37 °C water bath. The sorted or isolated CD4+, CD8+ and CD8+ TEMRA cells had a purity of 90% or higher.

In regard to this clonotype: It has no known antigen specificity. Base quality data are lacking; no much larger clone is found one base away.

The clonotype comes from a human donor with Susac syndrome. Source material: CD8+ T cells from PBMCs. The V gene is TRBV3-1 and the J gene is TRBJ2-1; no D gene can be assigned with confidence. The base sequence is TGTGCCAGCAGCCAAGAAGGAAAGAGCTCCTACAATGAGCAGTTCTTC. Translated, it gives CASSQEGKSSYNEQFF.